This record covers a single TCR beta chain. The CDR3 covers 16 residues. The germline gives CDR1 SGHVS, CDR2 FNYEAQ. V dropped 5 bases and J dropped 6 bases, with 19 bases sitting between them. Original methodology: The authors estimated nucleated cell counts from reference gene primer amplification. TCRdb's table, derived via immunoSEQ multiplex PCR, lists solely in-frame clones and lacks some. V, J and clone size derive from that table, while D and trimming were established from the DNA sequence. The sample records 250,000 or so clones, approximately 86% being singletons. The record originates from a study of blood T cell repertoires in COVID-19. Across the whole study: Researchers got acute and convalescent COVID-19 samples from the United States, Italy and Spain. T cells, B-cell-depleted T cells, or PBMCs supplied cDNA or gDNA.

The V call is TRBV7-6, the J call TRBJ2-2; perhaps TRBD1 as D (5 bases). The receptor comes from a man aged 25 to 40 with active or convalescent COVID-19. Sequences were obtained from peripheral blood. DNA for the CDR3: TGTGCCAGCAGCCCAAGAGCTGGGGCCGGTCCCGGGGAGCTGTTTTTT. Protein: CASSPRAGAGPGELFF. Full variable domain (rest looked up from reference TRBV7-6 and TRBJ2-2): GAGVSQSPRYKVTKRGQDVALRCDPISGHVSLYWYRQALGQGPEFLTYFNYEAQQDKSGLPNDRFSAERPEGSISTLTIQRTEQRDSAMYRCASSPRAGAGPGELFFGEGSRLTVL.